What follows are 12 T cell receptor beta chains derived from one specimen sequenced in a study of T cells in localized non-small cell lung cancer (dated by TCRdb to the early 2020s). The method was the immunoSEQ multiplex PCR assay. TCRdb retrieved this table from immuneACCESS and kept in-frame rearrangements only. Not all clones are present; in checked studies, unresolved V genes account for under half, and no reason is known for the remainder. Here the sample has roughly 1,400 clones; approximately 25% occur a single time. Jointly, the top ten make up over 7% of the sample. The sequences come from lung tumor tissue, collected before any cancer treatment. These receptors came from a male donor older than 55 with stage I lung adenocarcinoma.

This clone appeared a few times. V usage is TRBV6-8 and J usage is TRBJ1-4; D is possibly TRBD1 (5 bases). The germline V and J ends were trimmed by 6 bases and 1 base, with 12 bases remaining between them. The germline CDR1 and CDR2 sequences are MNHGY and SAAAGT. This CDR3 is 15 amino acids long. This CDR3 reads CASSWDGQTNEKLFF. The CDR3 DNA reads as TGTGCCAGCAGCTGGGACGGCCAAACTAATGAAAAACTGTTTTTT.

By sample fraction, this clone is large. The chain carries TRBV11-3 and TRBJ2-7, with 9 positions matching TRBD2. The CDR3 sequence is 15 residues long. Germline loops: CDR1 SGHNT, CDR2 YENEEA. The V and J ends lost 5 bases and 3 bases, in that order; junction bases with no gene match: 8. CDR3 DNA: TGTGCCAGCAGCCCTGGTAGCGGGAGAGGCTACGAGCAGTACTTC. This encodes CASSPGSGRGYEQYF.

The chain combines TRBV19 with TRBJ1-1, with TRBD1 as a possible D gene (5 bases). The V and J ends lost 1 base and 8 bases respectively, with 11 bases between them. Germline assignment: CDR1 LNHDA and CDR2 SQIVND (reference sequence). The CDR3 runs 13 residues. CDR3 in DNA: TGTGCCAGTAGTATAGTGGCAGGACAAGAAGCTTTCTTT. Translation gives CASSIVAGQEAFF.

Here the CDR3 reads CASSYSGRANEQFF. CDR3 DNA: TGTGCCAGCAGCTATAGCGGGAGGGCCAATGAGCAGTTCTTC. The genes are TRBV11-3 and TRBJ2-1, with 11 bases that match TRBD2. V gave up 4 bases and J gave up 6 bases; unmatched junction bases: 2. The germline gives CDR1 SGHNT, CDR2 YENEEA. The CDR3 contains 14 residues.

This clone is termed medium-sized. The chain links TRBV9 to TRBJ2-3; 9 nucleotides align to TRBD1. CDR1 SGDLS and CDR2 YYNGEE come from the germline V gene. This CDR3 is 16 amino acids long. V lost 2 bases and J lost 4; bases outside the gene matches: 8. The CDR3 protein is CASSVTGGAISDTQYF. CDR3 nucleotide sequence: TGTGCCAGCAGCGTTACAGGGGGCGCAATCTCAGATACGCAGTATTTT.

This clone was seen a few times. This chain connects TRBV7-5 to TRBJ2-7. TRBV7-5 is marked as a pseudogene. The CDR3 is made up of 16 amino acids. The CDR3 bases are TGTGCCAGCAGCTTAGAGTTTTCAGAAGCTCCCTACGAGCAGTACTTC. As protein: CASSLEFSEAPYEQYF.

This chain's CDR3 is CASSLVLAGGRWETQYF. The CDR3 DNA sequence: TGTGCCAGCAGCTTAGTGCTAGCGGGGGGGCGGTGGGAGACCCAGTACTTC. This sequence joins TRBV11-3 and TRBJ2-5, with 12 positions matching TRBD2. The V segment lost 1 base and the J segment 5 bases; nucleotides outside the gene matches: 8. Germline-derived CDR1 and CDR2 are SGHNT and YENEEA. The CDR3 consists of 17 residues.

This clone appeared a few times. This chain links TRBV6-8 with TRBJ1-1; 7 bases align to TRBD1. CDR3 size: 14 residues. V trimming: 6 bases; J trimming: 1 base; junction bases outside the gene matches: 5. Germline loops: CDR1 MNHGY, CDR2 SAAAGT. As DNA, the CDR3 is TGTGCCAGCAGACGTACAGGGGAGAACACTGAAGCTTTCTTT. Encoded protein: CASRRTGENTEAFF.

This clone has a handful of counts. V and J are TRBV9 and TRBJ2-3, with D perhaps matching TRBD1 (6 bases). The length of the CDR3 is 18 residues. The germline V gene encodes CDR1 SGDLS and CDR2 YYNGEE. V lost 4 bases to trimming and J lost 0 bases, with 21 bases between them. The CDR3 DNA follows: TGTGCCAGCAGCACCATGGGGGCCTTTAGGTTTAGCACAGATACGCAGTATTTT. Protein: CASSTMGAFRFSTDTQYF.

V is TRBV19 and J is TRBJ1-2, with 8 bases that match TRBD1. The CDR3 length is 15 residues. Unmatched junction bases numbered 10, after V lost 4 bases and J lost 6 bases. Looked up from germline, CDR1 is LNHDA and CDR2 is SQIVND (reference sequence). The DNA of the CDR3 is TGTGCCAGTAGTAGCCTTTTTACAGGGGGGGATGGCTACACCTTC. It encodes CASSSLFTGGDGYTF.

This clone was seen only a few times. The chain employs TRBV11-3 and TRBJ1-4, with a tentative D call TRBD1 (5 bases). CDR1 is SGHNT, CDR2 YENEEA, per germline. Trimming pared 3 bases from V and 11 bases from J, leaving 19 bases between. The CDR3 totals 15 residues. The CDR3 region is CASSLFPGPKGKLFF. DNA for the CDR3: TGTGCCAGCAGCTTGTTTCCGGGCCCCAAGGGGAAACTGTTTTTT.

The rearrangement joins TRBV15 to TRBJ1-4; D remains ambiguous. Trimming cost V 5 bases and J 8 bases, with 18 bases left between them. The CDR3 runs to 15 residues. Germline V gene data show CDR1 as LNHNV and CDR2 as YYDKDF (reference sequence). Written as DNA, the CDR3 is TGTGCCACCAGCGGCCTACGGGAAGGGTCCGAAAAACTGTTTTTT. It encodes CATSGLREGSEKLFF.